These 20 T cell receptor beta chains were sequenced from one sample in a study of beta chain features in type 1 diabetes. Reverse transcribing all isolated RNA meant expressed TCRB transcripts were sequenced. Sequenced by immunoSEQ multiplex PCR; TCRdb stores in-frame clones only, minus some. The sample has under 950,000 clones, 15% to 20% seen once; the top ten hold 0.02% to 0.03%. Sequenced input: naive CD4+ T cells from blood. These receptors came from a woman in her late teens or twenties in good health.

The chain combines TRBV6-5 with TRBJ2-4; tentatively, D is TRBD2 (5 bases). Per germline, CDR1 MNHEY and CDR2 SVGAGI. V dropped 6 bases and J dropped 6 bases, with 18 bases sitting between them. The CDR3 has 15 amino acids. The CDR3 loop reads CASSPTSTDGNIQYF. CDR3 in DNA: TGTGCCAGCAGCCCCACTAGTACCGACGGAAACATTCAGTACTTC.

The V gene is TRBV18, the J gene TRBJ2-3; 12 bases are shared with TRBD2. The CDR3 is 17 residues long. The germline V gene encodes CDR1 KGHSH and CDR2 LQKENI. V lost 4 bases to trimming and J lost 4 bases; unmatched junction nucleotides: 9. The CDR3 sequence is CASSLVRLAGVADTQYF. CDR3 DNA: TGTGCCAGCTCACTGGTTCGACTAGCGGGAGTTGCAGATACGCAGTATTTT. Together with reference TRBV18 and TRBJ2-3, the CDR3 gives the full variable domain: NAGVMQNPRHLVRRRGQEARLRCSPMKGHSHVYWYRQLPEEGLKFMVYLQKENIIDESGMPKERFSAEFPKEGPSILRIQQVVRGDSAAYFCASSLVRLAGVADTQYFGPGTRLTVL.

The sample holds a few counts of this clone. The CDR3 sequence: CASSLQGLAGVETQYF. CDR3 DNA sequence: TGTGCCAGCAGCTTACAAGGACTAGCGGGAGTTGAGACCCAGTACTTC. The chain is built from TRBV7-2 and TRBJ2-5; 13 bases are a match to TRBD2. CDR3 size: 16 residues. Germline values: CDR1 SGHTA, CDR2 FQGNSA. Losses at the gene ends were 2 bases for V and 5 bases for J; bases not matched to a gene: 5.

This clone was observed a few times. This chain connects TRBV27 to TRBJ1-1; 7 bases match TRBD1. The CDR3 length is 18 residues. Germline lookup yields CDR1 MNHEY and CDR2 SMNVEV (reference sequence). After removal of 6 bases from V and 1 base from J, the junction contained 17 bases not matched to a gene. The DNA for the CDR3 is TGTGCCAGCAGCTTGGCCGTGAGACAGGGAGGGCGGAACACTGAAGCTTTCTTT. Translation: CASSLAVRQGGRNTEAFF.

The J gene is TRBJ2-2, the V gene TRBV7-3; a weak D match, TRBD1 (5 bases). Per germline, CDR1 SGHTA and CDR2 FQGTGA. Trimming cost V 5 bases and J 4 bases, with 17 bases left between them. This CDR3 is built from 16 residues. The DNA for the CDR3 is TGTGCCAGCAGCACAACAGGACCCCGAAGCACCGGGGAGCTGTTTTTT. This gives the protein CASSTTGPRSTGELFF. The full variable domain, completed using reference TRBV7-3 and TRBJ2-2, is GAGVSQTPSNKVTEKGKYVELRCDPISGHTALYWYRQSLGQGPEFLIYFQGTGAADDSGLPNDRFFAVRPEGSVSTLKIQRTERGDSAVYLCASSTTGPRSTGELFFGEGSRLTVL.

Ten or more counts support this clone. V gene TRBV14 combines with J gene TRBJ2-1, with TRBD1 matching over 10 bases. J was trimmed by 2 bases and V by 6 bases; bases with no gene match: 4. Per germline, CDR1 SGHDN and CDR2 FVKESK. The CDR3 contains 15 residues. This chain's CDR3 is CASREDRGPYNEQFF. The CDR3 DNA reads TGTGCCAGCAGAGAAGACAGGGGGCCCTACAATGAGCAGTTCTTC.

This chain connects TRBV29-1 to TRBJ2-7; TRBD2 aligns across 14 bases. Germline V gene data show CDR1 as SQVTM and CDR2 as ANQGSEA. CDR3 size: 16 residues. The V segment lost 4 bases and the J segment 6 bases; nucleotides outside the gene matches: 11. CDR3 amino acids: CSVAYVTSGRAIEQYF. The CDR3 nucleotides are TGCAGCGTTGCTTATGTGACTAGCGGGAGGGCCATCGAGCAGTACTTC.

This chain connects TRBV4-2 to TRBJ2-7, with TRBD2 matching 14 bases. This CDR3 has 16 amino acids. The trim removed 3 bases at V and 2 bases at J, leaving 3 bases unmatched. Germline V lookup: CDR1 LGHNA, CDR2 YNFKEQ. Here the CDR3 DNA reads TGTGCCAGCAGCCACTGGACTAGCGGGAGGCCCTACGAGCAGTACTTC. Residues: CASSHWTSGRPYEQYF.

This clone showed up just a few times. The rearrangement uses TRBV7-9 and TRBJ2-1; D is unresolved. CDR3 length: 14 residues. The ends were cut back, 1 base at V and 8 bases at J, with 12 bases in the middle. CDR1 and CDR2 (germline): SEHNR, FQNEAQ (reference sequence). The CDR3, as DNA: TGTGCCAGCAGCTTAGTCGGTGGGATGGATGAGCAGTTCTTC. It yields the protein CASSLVGGMDEQFF.

This clone was seen more than once but under ten times. The chain is built from TRBV9 and TRBJ2-1; the match to TRBD2 covers 10 bases. This CDR3 is built from 15 residues. The V segment lost 4 bases and the J segment 9 bases; nucleotides outside the gene matches: 10. The germline V gene has CDR1 SGDLS and CDR2 YYNGEE. CDR3 sequence: CASSPPAGGPSEQFF. Written as DNA, the CDR3 is TGTGCCAGCAGCCCCCCAGCGGGAGGGCCGAGTGAGCAGTTCTTC.

This clone was observed a few times. CDR3 region: CSVGASGEADTQYF. In DNA form, the CDR3 reads TGCAGCGTGGGGGCTTCTGGGGAGGCAGATACGCAGTATTTT. The gene calls are TRBV29-1 and TRBJ2-3; either TRBD1 or TRBD2 may fit D (6 bases each). V was clipped by 6 bases and J by 4 bases, with 17 bases between them. The CDR3 length is 14 residues. Germline-derived CDR1 and CDR2 are SQVTM and ANQGSEA.

This clone was seen a handful of times. The chain is built from TRBV10-3 and TRBJ2-5; D possibly uses TRBD1 or TRBD2 (6 bases each). The CDR3 consists of 14 residues. The V end was cut by 3 bases, the J end by 4 bases, with 12 bases between. In germline, CDR1 is ENHRY, CDR2 SYGVKD. The CDR3 here is CAISERGRGETQYF. The CDR3 coding sequence is TGTGCCATCAGTGAACGGGGGCGTGGAGAGACCCAGTACTTC.

This clone has just a few counts. The rearrangement links TRBV19 to TRBJ2-7, with TRBD2 matching over 11 bases. V was pared by 8 bases and J by 6 bases, with 12 bases of the junction left unmatched. The CDR3 totals 15 residues. Germline V CDR1 and CDR2: LNHDA, SQIVND (reference sequence). CDR3 loop: CASSPGLAGGVEQYF. CDR3 bases: TGTGCCAGTTCTCCCGGGCTAGCGGGGGGCGTCGAGCAGTACTTC.

The genes are TRBV6-5 and TRBJ2-5; 7 bases align to TRBD1. V shed 5 bases, J shed 9 bases, and the junction held 12 bases outside the gene matches. CDR3 size: 14 residues. The germline gives CDR1 MNHEY, CDR2 SVGAGI. The CDR3, as DNA: TGTGCCAGCAGTGAGGTAGAGGGGGCGTTGCCCCAGTACTTC. Translation: CASSEVEGALPQYF.

This sequence joins TRBV5-4 and TRBJ2-5; D is unclear. From germline, CDR1 is SGHNT and CDR2 YYREEE (reference sequence). Trimming stripped 3 bases from V and 6 bases from J, with 6 bases between. The CDR3 covers 11 residues. The CDR3 region has the DNA TGTGCCAGCAGCTCTCGAAAGACCCAGTACTTC. It translates to CASSSRKTQYF.

The chain's CDR3 is CASSFLAGEGTQYF. The CDR3 coding sequence is TGCGCCAGCAGCTTTCTAGCGGGAGAGGGGACCCAGTACTTC. The chain combines TRBV5-1 with TRBJ2-5; 10 bases map to TRBD2. The germline CDR1 and CDR2 sequences are SGHRS and YFSETQ. With 2 bases clipped from V and 7 bases from J, the junction kept 5 bases outside the gene matches. The CDR3 has 14 residues.

J is TRBJ2-1 and V is TRBV5-1; 9 nucleotides match TRBD1. Trimming removed 4 bases from V and 0 bases from J; junction bases left unmatched: 11. Germline loops: CDR1 SGHRS, CDR2 YFSETQ. This CDR3 region has 18 residues. This CDR3 reads CASSPHQQGASSYNEQFF. The CDR3 DNA reads as TGCGCCAGCAGCCCCCATCAACAGGGGGCCTCCTCCTACAATGAGCAGTTCTTC. The full variable domain, in which reference TRBV5-1 and TRBJ2-1 provide the parts outside the CDR3, is KAGVTQTPRYLIKTRGQQVTLSCSPISGHRSVSWYQQTPGQGLQFLFEYFSETQRNKGNFPGRFSGRQFSNSRSEMNVSTLELGDSALYLCASSPHQQGASSYNEQFFGPGTRLTVL.

This rearrangement joins TRBV7-3 to TRBJ1-3; D remains unclear. This CDR3 has 15 residues. Trimming left V 0 bases short and J 0 bases short, with 6 bases between. Germline V gives CDR1 SGHTA, CDR2 FQGTGA. The CDR3 bases are TGTGCCAGCAGCTTAACGTCTGGCTCTGGAAACACCATATATTTT. Its protein is CASSLTSGSGNTIYF.

This clone was observed a few times. The chain has TRBV13 and TRBJ2-1; TRBD1 aligns across 7 bases. The germline V gene has CDR1 PRHDT and CDR2 FYEKMQ (reference sequence). The V gene end was trimmed by 5 bases and the J gene end by 6 bases; junction bases not matched to a gene: 4. CDR3 length: 13 amino acids. The CDR3 nucleotides read TGTGCCAGCAGCAGACAGGGAGCCAATGAGCAGTTCTTC. This translates into CASSRQGANEQFF.

The genes are TRBV4-2 and TRBJ2-1; the match to TRBD2 covers 10 bases. Per the germline V gene, CDR1 is LGHNA and CDR2 is YNFKEQ. Trimming removed 0 bases from V and 9 bases from J; junction bases left unmatched: 8. The CDR3 loop spans 16 amino acids. This CDR3 reads CASSQEGASGRLEQFF. The CDR3 bases are TGTGCCAGCAGCCAAGAAGGGGCTAGCGGGAGACTTGAGCAGTTCTTC.